Presented here are 5 T cell receptor beta chains from one specimen sequenced in a study of cytomegalovirus exposure and HLA in healthy donors. PCR involved 60 Vbeta and 13 Jbeta primers. Only in-frame clones appear in the TCRdb table, and some are missing; sequencing was by immunoSEQ multiplex PCR. Found here are around 170,000 clones, around 82% of them singletons; the top ten hold around 5.7%. Source material: PBMCs. The origin of the receptors is a man aged 40-49 years in good health and CMV-seronegative.

V usage is TRBV23-1 and J usage is TRBJ1-6, with a tentative D call TRBD1 (6 bases). TRBV23-1 is an open reading frame whose function is uncertain. CDR3 length equals 19 residues. Trimming removed 0 bases from V and 5 bases from J, with 20 bases in between. The CDR3, as DNA: TGCGCCAGCAGTCAATCATTCCCCCCCCGACAGGCCAATAATTCACCCCTCCACTTT. Translating it yields CASSQSFPPRQANNSPLHF.

This clone was seen only a few times. The CDR3 is CASSPIRGQETQYF. The DNA for the CDR3 is TGTGCCAGCAGTCCTATCAGGGGCCAAGAGACCCAGTACTTC. The rearrangement uses TRBV13 and TRBJ2-5, with TRBD1 as a possible D gene (6 bases). Germline loops: CDR1 PRHDT, CDR2 FYEKMQ (reference sequence). Trimming pared 6 bases from V and 1 base from J, leaving 12 bases between. The CDR3 is 14 residues long.

The rearrangement uses TRBV5-8 and TRBJ2-1, with TRBD2 matching 7 bases. This CDR3 contains 14 residues. The germline CDR1 and CDR2 sequences are SGHTS and YDEGEE. Trimming cost V 4 bases and J 8 bases; bases outside gene matches: 9. CDR3 protein: CASSVSGRFDEQFF. In DNA form, the CDR3 reads TGTGCCAGCAGCGTTAGCGGGCGGTTCGATGAGCAGTTCTTC.

V usage is TRBV14 and J usage is TRBJ2-3, with D maybe TRBD1 (6 bases). Trimming cost V 3 bases and J 5 bases, with 9 bases left between them. This CDR3 comprises 13 residues. CDR1 is SGHDN and CDR2 is FVKESK in the germline V gene. The CDR3 here is CASSQQQGDTQYF. DNA of the CDR3: TGTGCCAGCAGCCAGCAACAGGGAGATACGCAGTATTTT.

The chain has TRBV7-2 and TRBJ2-1; 11 bases line up with TRBD2. The trim removed 5 bases at V and 3 bases at J, leaving 3 bases unmatched. Per the germline V gene, CDR1 is SGHTA and CDR2 is FQGNSA. This CDR3 spans 15 amino acids. CDR3 sequence: CASSPGLAVYNEQFF. The CDR3 DNA reads TGTGCCAGCAGCCCGGGACTAGCGGTCTACAATGAGCAGTTCTTC.